This T cell receptor (beta chain) is from a study of T cells after yellow fever vaccination. This clonotype was counted ten times or more. Each CDR3 protein gets one entry after TCRdb re-called the 5' RACE reads with MiXCR. The sample lists roughly 330,000 distinct CDR3 sequences, 3% to 4.5% seen once, with around 24% in the top ten. Sequences were derived from PBMCs, sampled 5 days after the yellow fever booster vaccination. The receptor was isolated from a man aged 18 to 29 who received the YFV17D yellow fever vaccine.

As DNA, the CDR3 is TGCGCCAGCAGCCAAGGGCACCTTCAGGGGGCGGAATCCGGGGAGCTGTTTTTT. Its translation: CASSQGHLQGAESGELFF. The V call is TRBV4-1, the J call TRBJ2-2; 8 nucleotides align to TRBD1. The CDR3 has 18 residues. CDR1 and CDR2 from the germline V gene are MGHRA and YSYEKL. After removal of 1 base from V and 6 bases from J, the junction contained 13 bases not matched to a gene.